A single sample gave rise to the 28 T cell receptor beta chains below, sequenced in a study of cytomegalovirus exposure and HLA in healthy donors. Sequencing used immunoSEQ multiplex PCR; TCRdb keeps in-frame clones, though not all of them. Of about 150,000 clones in the sample, around 93% are singletons; the top ten hold approximately 2%. What was sequenced was PBMCs. Receptor source: a man younger than 35 in good health and CMV-seropositive.

The V gene is TRBV5-1, the J gene TRBJ2-5; 9 bases agree with TRBD2. CDR1 is SGHRS, CDR2 YFSETQ, per germline. After removal of 7 bases from V and 2 bases from J, the junction contained 12 bases not matched to a gene. The length of the CDR3 is 16 residues. CDR3 protein: CASSEVAGVPQETQYF. The CDR3 DNA follows: TGCGCCAGCTCGGAGGTAGCGGGAGTCCCGCAAGAGACCCAGTACTTC.

Concerning this clone: Other nucleotide sequences in the sample specify the same CDR3. This sequence joins TRBV6-5 and TRBJ1-4, with no clear D. CDR1 MNHEY and CDR2 SVGAGI come from the germline V gene. This CDR3 comprises 15 residues. Deletions cut 0 bases from V and 0 bases from J, with 5 bases between. CDR3 region: CASSYSRATNEKLFF. The CDR3 nucleotides read TGTGCCAGCAGTTACTCGAGAGCAACTAATGAAAAACTGTTTTTT.

This clone was recorded once. The V gene is TRBV7-9, the J gene TRBJ2-3; D perhaps matches TRBD2 (6 bases). Germline V gene lookup returns CDR1 SEHNR and CDR2 FQNEAQ (reference sequence). The CDR3 sequence is 13 residues long. Trimming took off 5 bases at V and 9 bases at J, with 15 bases between the two ends. The CDR3 loop reads CASSRGGAGTQYF. CDR3 DNA: TGTGCCAGCAGCCGAGGAGGGGCGGGAACGCAGTATTTT.

The chain combines TRBV14 with TRBJ1-2; 10 bases align to TRBD1. Unmatched junction bases numbered 7, after V lost 5 bases and J lost 4 bases. CDR3 length: 15 amino acids. Germline V gives CDR1 SGHDN, CDR2 FVKESK. The CDR3 region is CASSARDRGLYGYTF. The DNA of the CDR3 is TGTGCCAGCAGCGCCCGGGACAGGGGTCTCTATGGCTACACCTTC.

V usage is TRBV29-1 and J usage is TRBJ1-1; unclear D gene. In germline, CDR1 is SQVTM, CDR2 ANQGSEA. Trimming left V 6 bases short and J 2 bases short, with 16 bases between. The CDR3 loop spans 14 amino acids. CDR3: CSVWAVTLNTEAFF. The CDR3 nucleotides read TGCAGCGTGTGGGCCGTGACACTTAACACTGAAGCTTTCTTT.

The chain links TRBV6-5 to TRBJ2-3; D is undetermined. The CDR3 is 15 residues long. Trimming shortened V by 4 bases and J by 0 bases, and 11 bases separated the two germline ends. Germline CDR1 MNHEY, CDR2 SVGAGI. CDR3 sequence: CASSSSGASTDTQYF. CDR3 sequence (DNA): TGTGCCAGCAGTTCATCAGGTGCTAGCACAGATACGCAGTATTTT.

The CDR3: CASSPQLGPTSGRFQETQYF. The CDR3 DNA follows: TGCGCCAGCAGCCCCCAATTGGGGCCAACTAGCGGGAGGTTTCAAGAGACCCAGTACTTC. The chain combines TRBV4-1 with TRBJ2-5; 12 bases map to TRBD2. This CDR3 region has 20 residues. V dropped 4 bases and J dropped 2; count of bases not matched to a gene: 17. CDR1 is MGHRA, CDR2 YSYEKL, per germline.

The rearrangement uses TRBV5-1 and TRBJ2-2; TRBD1 matches at 8 bases. CDR1 and CDR2 from the germline V gene are SGHRS and YFSETQ. The CDR3 length is 15 residues. With V trimmed by 1 base and J by 4 bases, 3 bases remained unmatched. Here the CDR3 reads CASSLQGAATGELFF. The CDR3 region has the DNA TGCGCCAGCAGCTTGCAGGGGGCGGCCACCGGGGAGCTGTTTTTT.

This rearrangement joins TRBV13 to TRBJ2-5, with 8 bases lining up with TRBD1. CDR1 and CDR2 from the germline V gene are PRHDT and FYEKMQ (reference sequence). V was pared by 5 bases and J by 2 bases, with 10 bases of the junction left unmatched. The CDR3 covers 16 residues. The CDR3 spells CASSPDRGSWQETQYF. In DNA form, the CDR3 reads TGTGCCAGCAGCCCCGACAGGGGATCATGGCAAGAGACCCAGTACTTC.

The chain carries TRBV15 and TRBJ2-3, with D possibly being TRBD2 (6 bases). V lost 6 bases and J 0 bases, leaving 13 bases between the germline ends. CDR1 is LNHNV and CDR2 is YYDKDF in the germline V gene (reference sequence). This CDR3 contains 15 residues. The CDR3 DNA is TGTGCCACCAGAACAGGCGGGACTAGCACAGATACGCAGTATTTT. It codes for CATRTGGTSTDTQYF.

The chain recombines TRBV6-1 with TRBJ2-1; D is perhaps TRBD1 (6 bases). Trimming shortened V by 4 bases and J by 2 bases, and 12 bases separated the two germline ends. This CDR3 has 15 amino acids. CDR1 MNHNS and CDR2 SASEGT come from the germline V gene. The CDR3 bases are TGTGCCAGCAGTGGAGGGACACCTACCTACAATGAGCAGTTCTTC. It codes for CASSGGTPTYNEQFF.

The rearrangement uses TRBV29-1 and TRBJ1-1, with 8 bases identical to TRBD1. V lost 4 bases to trimming and J lost 0 bases; unmatched junction nucleotides: 7. There are 15 residues in the CDR3. Germline CDR1 SQVTM, CDR2 ANQGSEA. CDR3 residues: CSVGTGWGMNTEAFF. DNA of the CDR3: TGCAGCGTTGGGACAGGGTGGGGCATGAACACTGAAGCTTTCTTT.

The gene calls are TRBV19 and TRBJ1-2; the D is unclear. Trimming took off 5 bases at V and 4 bases at J, with 8 bases between the two ends. CDR1 and CDR2 from the germline V gene are LNHDA and SQIVND (reference sequence). The CDR3 length is 12 residues. The CDR3 region has the DNA TGTGCCAGTAGTTGGGCAGCCTATGGCTACACCTTC. Protein product: CASSWAAYGYTF.

About this clone: Other DNA variants within this sample encode the same CDR3. The chain carries TRBV27 and TRBJ1-1, with 7 nucleotides matching TRBD1. The J segment lost 5 bases and the V segment lost 3 bases, leaving 6 bases of the junction unmatched. The germline CDR1 and CDR2 sequences are MNHEY and SMNVEV (reference sequence). There are 14 residues in the CDR3. CDR3 in amino acids: CASSLGRGNTEAFF. CDR3 bases: TGTGCCAGCAGTTTGGGCAGGGGGAATACTGAAGCTTTCTTT.

V gene TRBV5-1 combines with J gene TRBJ1-5; 7 bases agree with TRBD1. CDR3 length: 17 amino acids. With 1 base clipped from V and 6 bases from J, the junction kept 13 bases outside the gene matches. Germline loops: CDR1 SGHRS, CDR2 YFSETQ. CDR3 region: CASSLTPQGTSRQPQHF. CDR3 nucleotide sequence: TGCGCCAGCAGCTTGACACCACAGGGGACGTCGCGTCAGCCCCAGCATTTT.

This chain uses TRBV30 with TRBJ2-5; TRBD1 agrees at 10 bases. Germline lookup yields CDR1 GTSNPN and CDR2 SVGIG (reference sequence). Losses at the gene ends were 2 bases for V and 2 bases for J; bases not matched to a gene: 8. This CDR3 is 16 amino acids long. The CDR3 protein is CAWSYGTGAEQETQYF. The CDR3 DNA reads TGTGCCTGGAGTTACGGGACAGGGGCCGAGCAAGAGACCCAGTACTTC.

The chain uses TRBV5-6 and TRBJ1-3, with 8 nucleotides matching TRBD1. Per germline, CDR1 SGHDT and CDR2 YYEEEE. V lost 3 bases to trimming and J lost 0 bases; unmatched junction nucleotides: 2. CDR3 length: 15 amino acids. In DNA form, the CDR3 reads TGTGCCAGCAGCTGGGACAGGAACTCTGGAAACACCATATATTTT. Protein: CASSWDRNSGNTIYF.

This chain connects TRBV6-1 to TRBJ2-3; 10 bases fit TRBD2. Germline V CDR1 and CDR2: MNHNS, SASEGT. The CDR3 totals 16 residues. Unmatched junction bases numbered 4, after V lost 0 bases and J lost 4 bases. The CDR3 protein is CASSEALAGGSDTQYF. The CDR3 nucleotides read TGTGCCAGCAGTGAAGCTTTAGCGGGAGGCTCAGATACGCAGTATTTT.

The chain is built from TRBV7-2 and TRBJ1-5; TRBD1 might be the D (5 bases). Germline-derived CDR1 and CDR2 are SGHTA and FQGNSA. Trimming stripped 5 bases from V and 2 bases from J, with 7 bases between. The CDR3 consists of 13 residues. For the CDR3, the DNA is TGTGCCAGCAGCGAACAGGGCAATCAGCCCCAGCATTTT. It translates to CASSEQGNQPQHF. Drawing the rest from reference TRBV7-2 and TRBJ1-5, the complete variable domain is GAGVSQSPSNKVTEKGKDVELRCDPISGHTALYWYRQSLGQGLEFLIYFQGNSAPDKSGLPSDRFSAERTGGSVSTLTIQRTQQEDSAVYLCASSEQGNQPQHFGDGTRLSIL.

This chain joins TRBV28 and TRBJ1-2; 8 bases match TRBD1. There are 15 residues in the CDR3. Germline CDR1 is MDHEN and CDR2 is SYDVKM. Unmatched junction bases numbered 6, after V lost 4 bases and J lost 2 bases. This CDR3 is CASSWNRGENYGYTF. In DNA form, the CDR3 reads TGTGCCAGCAGTTGGAACAGGGGGGAAAACTATGGCTACACCTTC.

The CDR3: CASGEFQETQYF. For the CDR3, the DNA is TGTGCCAGTGGGGAGTTCCAAGAGACCCAGTACTTC. The chain joins TRBV10-3 to TRBJ2-5; weak D call: TRBD2 (5 bases). The V gene's germline CDR1 is ENHRY and CDR2 SYGVKD. This CDR3 is built from 12 residues. Trimming stripped 10 bases from V and 1 base from J, with 10 bases between.

The J gene is TRBJ1-5, the V gene TRBV5-8, with D possibly matching TRBD1 (6 bases). The germline CDR1 and CDR2 sequences are SGHTS and YDEGEE. The CDR3 spans 15 residues. V dropped 6 bases and J dropped 3 bases, with 16 bases sitting between them. The chain's CDR3 is CASTPDSLYNQPQHF. The CDR3 DNA reads as TGTGCCAGCACCCCGGACAGCCTTTACAATCAGCCCCAGCATTTT.

This sequence joins TRBV5-1 and TRBJ2-5, with 12 bases that match TRBD2. Trimming removed 4 bases from V and 6 bases from J; junction bases left unmatched: 7. CDR3 length: 15 residues. The germline V gene encodes CDR1 SGHRS and CDR2 YFSETQ. The CDR3 sequence is CASSQTSGSAKTQYF. The CDR3 region has the DNA TGCGCCAGCAGCCAGACTAGCGGGAGTGCGAAGACCCAGTACTTC.

The gene calls are TRBV2 and TRBJ2-5; D perhaps matches TRBD2 (5 bases). CDR1 and CDR2 from the germline V gene are SNHLY and FYNNEI. V lost 6 bases to trimming and J lost 4 bases, with 9 bases between them. The CDR3 is made up of 12 amino acids. The CDR3 DNA sequence: TGTGCCAGCAGGGGAGAGGGAGAGACCCAGTACTTC. Its translation is CASRGEGETQYF. Full variable domain (outside the CDR3, taken from reference TRBV2 and TRBJ2-5): EPEVTQTPSHQVTQMGQEVILRCVPISNHLYFYWYRQILGQKVEFLVSFYNNEISEKSEIFDDQFSVERPDGSNFTLKIRSTKLEDSAMYFCASRGEGETQYFGPGTRLLVL.

The chain has TRBV10-3 and TRBJ2-7; D gene unclear. CDR3 length equals 14 residues. V dropped 0 bases and J dropped 0 bases, with 6 bases sitting between them. Germline CDR1 and CDR2: ENHRY and SYGVKD. The CDR3 DNA follows: TGTGCCATCAGTGAGTCGGCAAGCTCCTACGAGCAGTACTTC. Translated, it gives CAISESASSYEQYF.

About this clone: The same CDR3 also results from other DNA sequences found in this sample. The chain employs TRBV19 and TRBJ2-7; 9 positions agree with TRBD2. V was clipped by 4 bases and J by 4 bases; unmatched bases: 5. This CDR3 has 14 amino acids. Germline V gene data show CDR1 as LNHDA and CDR2 as SQIVND (reference sequence). In DNA, the CDR3 is TGTGCCAGTAGTAGAGCGGGAGGCCCATACGAGCAGTACTTC. Amino acid sequence: CASSRAGGPYEQYF.

For the CDR3, the DNA is TGTGCCAGCAGTCCCCCGGACAGCTACTCTGGAAACACCATATATTTT. Amino acids: CASSPPDSYSGNTIYF. The gene calls are TRBV28 and TRBJ1-3; D is perhaps TRBD1 (6 bases). Germline lookup yields CDR1 MDHEN and CDR2 SYDVKM. Trimming removed 5 bases from V and 0 bases from J, with 14 bases in between. CDR3 length equals 16 residues.

The chain recombines TRBV5-1 with TRBJ1-1; 10 bases line up with TRBD1. CDR3 length: 16 residues. From germline, CDR1 is SGHRS and CDR2 YFSETQ. V lost 1 base, J lost 4 bases, and 7 bases stayed unmatched. The CDR3 region is CASSLRQGASGTEAFF. The CDR3 DNA sequence: TGCGCCAGCAGCTTGAGACAGGGGGCATCTGGCACTGAAGCTTTCTTT.